Shown below are 10 T cell receptor beta chains from a single sample sequenced in a study of glioma-infiltrating T cells. Using RNA template, CDR3s of TCR alpha and beta were amplified with iRepertoire arm-PCR. MiXCR was run by TCRdb on the multiplex PCR reads, yielding one entry per CDR3 protein. The table has roughly 120,000 distinct CDR3 sequences, approximately 23% seen once; the top ten hold 13% to 15%. Sequencing input: glioma tissue, nonneoplastic brain tissue, or PBMCs (not recorded which). These receptors all come from a human donor with low-grade glioma or glioblastoma, undergoing nonglioma brain surgery, or in good health (not recorded which).

In its sample, this clonotype was seen many times. The V gene is TRBV4-3, the J gene TRBJ2-1; either TRBD1 or TRBD2 may supply D (6 bases each). The CDR3 spans 13 residues. Germline-derived CDR1 and CDR2 are LGHNA and YSLEER. V was cut by 5 bases and J by 11 bases, with 16 bases left in between. Here the CDR3 DNA reads TGCGCCAGCAGCTCCCAAAAGGGGGGCAAGCAGTTCTTC. Protein sequence: CASSSQKGGKQFF.

This clonotype came up many times. The rearrangement links TRBV18 to TRBJ2-5; possible D gene TRBD1, 6 bases. The CDR3 spans 15 residues. The germline V gene encodes CDR1 KGHSH and CDR2 LQKENI. V lost 2 bases and J 5 bases, leaving 15 bases between the germline ends. The CDR3: CASSPGPRGPETQYF. In DNA form, the CDR3 reads TGTGCCAGCTCACCAGGTCCCAGGGGCCCTGAGACCCAGTACTTC.

This clonotype was seen at least ten times. The chain is built from TRBV7-2 and TRBJ2-7; D might be TRBD1 or TRBD2, each matching 6 bases. This CDR3 has 14 residues. Trimming took 11 bases from V and 0 from J, leaving 17 bases between them. Germline CDR1 and CDR2: SGHTA and FQGNSA. DNA of the CDR3: TGTGCCTCCAGTTGGGGGGCGAGCTCCTACGAGCAGTACTTC. Its protein is CASSWGASSYEQYF.

This clonotype was recorded at least ten times. The chain combines TRBV4-2 with TRBJ2-5; either TRBD1 or TRBD2 may fit D (5 bases each). Trimming took 3 bases from V and 4 from J, leaving 15 bases between them. Germline values: CDR1 LGHNA, CDR2 YNFKEQ. CDR3 length: 15 amino acids. Here the CDR3 DNA reads TGTGCCAGCAGCCAGGCTACCGGGACGCGAGAGACCCAGTACTTC. Encoded protein: CASSQATGTRETQYF.

A word on this clonotype: A much larger clone lies one base from this, so it may be a read error. The chain joins TRBV5-4 to TRBJ2-1, with no clear D. Deletions cut 4 bases from V and 0 bases from J, with 8 bases between. The CDR3 extends over 14 amino acids. Per the germline V gene, CDR1 is SGHNT and CDR2 is YYREEE (reference sequence). In DNA, the CDR3 is TGTGCCAGCAGCCTTGGTGACTCCTACAATGAGCAGTTCTTC. This codes for CASSLGDSYNEQFF.

In this sample, this clonotype turned up many times. This chain uses TRBV4-1 with TRBJ2-1; D is possibly TRBD2 (6 bases). Per germline, CDR1 MGHRA and CDR2 YSYEKL. This CDR3 is 15 amino acids long. Trimming stripped 4 bases from V and 7 bases from J, with 17 bases between. The CDR3 DNA sequence: TGCGCCAGCAGCCCGTTTTGGAGGGCCTTGAATGAGCAGTTCTTC. Its translation: CASSPFWRALNEQFF.

On this clonotype itself: One junction end does not reproduce the germline sequence, and a read error may be involved. The chain has TRBV5-1 and TRBJ2-1; 7 bases match TRBD2. This CDR3 has 15 residues. Germline assignment: CDR1 SGHRS and CDR2 YFSETQ. Written as DNA, the CDR3 is TGCACCAGCATCGCGGGCGGGAGTCGCTACAATGAGCAGTTCTTC. This translates into CTSIAGGSRYNEQFF.

There are many counts of this clonotype. The CDR3 spells CATARDRASDTQYF. CDR3 sequence (DNA): TGTGCCACCGCGCGGGACAGGGCATCAGATACGCAGTATTTT. J is TRBJ2-3 and V is TRBV27; 9 nucleotides align to TRBD1. The V gene's germline CDR1 is MNHEY and CDR2 SMNVEV (reference sequence). There are 14 residues in the CDR3. Trimming cost V 10 bases and J 4 bases; bases outside gene matches: 9.

This clonotype appeared many times. This chain connects TRBV6-1 to TRBJ1-1, with D possibly matching TRBD1 (5 bases). The CDR3 has 13 residues. Trimming pared 7 bases from V and 3 bases from J, leaving 12 bases between. CDR1 and CDR2 from the germline V gene are MNHNS and SASEGT. CDR3 nucleotides: TGTGCCAGCACACCAGGGAGATACACTGAAGCTTTCTTT. As protein: CASTPGRYTEAFF.

This clonotype appeared a single time. The genes are TRBV19 and TRBJ2-1, with 13 bases that match TRBD2. Trimming at V came to 4 bases and at J to 7 bases, leaving 13 bases not matched to a gene. The germline gives CDR1 LNHDA, CDR2 SQIVND (reference sequence). CDR3 length equals 18 residues. CDR3 in DNA: TGTGCCAGTAGTACTGGGCCACTAGCGGGGGGGTTCGGGAATGAGCAGTTCTTC. Its translation: CASSTGPLAGGFGNEQFF.